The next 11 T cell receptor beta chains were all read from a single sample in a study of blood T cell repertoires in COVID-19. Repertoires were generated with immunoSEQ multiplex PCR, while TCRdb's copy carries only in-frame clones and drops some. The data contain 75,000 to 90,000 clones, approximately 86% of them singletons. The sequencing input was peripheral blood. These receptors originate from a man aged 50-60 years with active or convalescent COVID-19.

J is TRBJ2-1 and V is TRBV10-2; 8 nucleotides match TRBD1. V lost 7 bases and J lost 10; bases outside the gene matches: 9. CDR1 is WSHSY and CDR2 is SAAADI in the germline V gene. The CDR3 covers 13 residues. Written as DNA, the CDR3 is TGCGCCAGCATTATAGGACAGGGCAAGGAGCAGTTCTTC. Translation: CASIIGQGKEQFF.

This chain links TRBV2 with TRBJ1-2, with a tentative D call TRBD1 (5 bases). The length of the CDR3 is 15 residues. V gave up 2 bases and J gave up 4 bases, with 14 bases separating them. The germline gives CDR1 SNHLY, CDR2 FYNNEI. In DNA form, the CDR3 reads TGTGCCAGCAGTGAATTTAAGGGGCAGGTCTATGGCTACACCTTC. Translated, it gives CASSEFKGQVYGYTF.

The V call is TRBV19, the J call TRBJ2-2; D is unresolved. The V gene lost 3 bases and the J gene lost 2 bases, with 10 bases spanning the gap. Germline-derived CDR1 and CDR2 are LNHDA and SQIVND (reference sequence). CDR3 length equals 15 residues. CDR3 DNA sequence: TGTGCCAGTAGTATTCTCGGCGGTAACACCGGGGAGCTGTTTTTT. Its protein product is CASSILGGNTGELFF.

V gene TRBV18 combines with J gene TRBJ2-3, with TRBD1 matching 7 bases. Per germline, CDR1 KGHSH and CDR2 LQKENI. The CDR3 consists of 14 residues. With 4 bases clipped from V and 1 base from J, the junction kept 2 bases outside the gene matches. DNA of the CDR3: TGTGCCAGCTCACAGGGGGCTGGCACAGATACGCAGTATTTT. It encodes CASSQGAGTDTQYF.

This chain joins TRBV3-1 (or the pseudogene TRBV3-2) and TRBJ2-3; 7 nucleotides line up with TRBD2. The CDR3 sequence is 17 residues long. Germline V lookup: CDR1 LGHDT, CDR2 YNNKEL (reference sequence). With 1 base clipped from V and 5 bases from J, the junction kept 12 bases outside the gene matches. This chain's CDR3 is CASSQVFQGEGRDTQYF. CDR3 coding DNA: TGTGCCAGCAGCCAAGTTTTCCAAGGGGAGGGGAGAGATACGCAGTATTTT.

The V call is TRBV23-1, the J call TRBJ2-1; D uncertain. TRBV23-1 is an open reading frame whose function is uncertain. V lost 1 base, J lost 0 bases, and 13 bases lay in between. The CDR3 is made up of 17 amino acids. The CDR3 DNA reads TGCGCCAGCAGTCAATACAGTCGCCTGAGCTCCTACAATGAGCAGTTCTTC. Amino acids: CASSQYSRLSSYNEQFF.

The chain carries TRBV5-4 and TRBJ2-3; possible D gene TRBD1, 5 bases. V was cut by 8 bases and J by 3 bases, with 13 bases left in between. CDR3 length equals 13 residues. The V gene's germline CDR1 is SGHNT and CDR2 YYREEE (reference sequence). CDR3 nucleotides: TGTGCCAGTACCCGACAGAATACAGATACGCAGTATTTT. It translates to CASTRQNTDTQYF.

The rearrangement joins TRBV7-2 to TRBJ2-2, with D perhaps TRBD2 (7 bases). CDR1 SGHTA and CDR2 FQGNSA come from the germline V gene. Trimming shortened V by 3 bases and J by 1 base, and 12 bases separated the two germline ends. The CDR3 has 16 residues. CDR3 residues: CASSLVGGLNTGELFF. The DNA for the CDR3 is TGTGCCAGCAGCTTGGTGGGGGGGCTGAACACCGGGGAGCTGTTTTTT. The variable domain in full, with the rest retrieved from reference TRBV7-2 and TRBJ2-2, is GAGVSQSPSNKVTEKGKDVELRCDPISGHTALYWYRQSLGQGLEFLIYFQGNSAPDKSGLPSDRFSAERTGGSVSTLTIQRTQQEDSAVYLCASSLVGGLNTGELFFGEGSRLTVL.

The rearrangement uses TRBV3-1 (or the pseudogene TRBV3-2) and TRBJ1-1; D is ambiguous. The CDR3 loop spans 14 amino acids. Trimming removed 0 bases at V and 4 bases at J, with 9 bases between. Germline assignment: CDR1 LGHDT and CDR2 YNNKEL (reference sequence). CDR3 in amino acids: CASSQDTGGTEAFF. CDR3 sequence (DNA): TGTGCCAGCAGCCAAGACACGGGAGGCACTGAAGCTTTCTTT.

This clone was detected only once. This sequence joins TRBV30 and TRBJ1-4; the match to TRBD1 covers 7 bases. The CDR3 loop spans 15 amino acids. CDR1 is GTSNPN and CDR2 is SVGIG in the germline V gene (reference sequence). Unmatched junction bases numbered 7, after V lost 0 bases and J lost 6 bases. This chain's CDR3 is CAWSVPAGGHEKLFF. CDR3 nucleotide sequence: TGTGCCTGGAGTGTACCGGCAGGGGGTCATGAAAAACTGTTTTTT.

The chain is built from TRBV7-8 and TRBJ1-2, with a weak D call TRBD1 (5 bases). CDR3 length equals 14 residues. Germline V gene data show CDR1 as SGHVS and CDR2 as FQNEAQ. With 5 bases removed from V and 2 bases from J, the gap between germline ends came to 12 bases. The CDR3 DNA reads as TGTGCCAGCAGCCTCTCACAGGAGAACTATGGCTACACCTTC. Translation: CASSLSQENYGYTF.